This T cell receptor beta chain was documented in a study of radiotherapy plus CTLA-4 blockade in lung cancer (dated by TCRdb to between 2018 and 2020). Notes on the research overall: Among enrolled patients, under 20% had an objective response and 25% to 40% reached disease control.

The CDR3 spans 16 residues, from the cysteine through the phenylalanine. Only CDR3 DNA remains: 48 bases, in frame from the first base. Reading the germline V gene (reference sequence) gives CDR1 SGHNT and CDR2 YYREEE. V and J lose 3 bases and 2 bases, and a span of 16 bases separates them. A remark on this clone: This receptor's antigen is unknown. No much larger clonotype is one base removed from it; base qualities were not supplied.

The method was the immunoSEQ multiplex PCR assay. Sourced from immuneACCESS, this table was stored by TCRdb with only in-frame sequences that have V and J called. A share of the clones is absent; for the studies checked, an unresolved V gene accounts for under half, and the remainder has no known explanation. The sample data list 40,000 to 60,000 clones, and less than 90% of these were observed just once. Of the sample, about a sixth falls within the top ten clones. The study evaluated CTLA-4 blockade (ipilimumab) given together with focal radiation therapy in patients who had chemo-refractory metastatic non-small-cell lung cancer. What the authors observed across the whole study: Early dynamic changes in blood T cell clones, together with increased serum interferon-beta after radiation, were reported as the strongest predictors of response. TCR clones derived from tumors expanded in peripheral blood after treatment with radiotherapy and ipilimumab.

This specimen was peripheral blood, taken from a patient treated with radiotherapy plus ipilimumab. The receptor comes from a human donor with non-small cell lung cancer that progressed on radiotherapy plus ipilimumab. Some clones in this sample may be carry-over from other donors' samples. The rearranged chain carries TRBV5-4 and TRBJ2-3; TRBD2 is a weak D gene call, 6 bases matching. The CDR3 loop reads CASSWRGPLSTDTQYF. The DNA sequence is TGTGCCAGCAGCTGGCGGGGACCCCTCTCCACAGATACGCAGTATTTT.